The sample holds a few counts of the clone carrying this TCR beta chain. This sample is drawn from a study of radiotherapy plus CTLA-4 blockade in lung cancer. Data came from immunoSEQ multiplex PCR; TCRdb stores just in-frame clones and leaves some out. The data contain 40,000 to 45,000 clones, roughly 70% of them singletons. Trimming took 7 bases from V and 7 from J, leaving 11 bases between them. The CDR3 is 12 residues long. Germline CDR1 and CDR2: WSHSY and SAAADI. V gene TRBV10-2 combines with J gene TRBJ2-1; the D gene is possibly TRBD2 (5 bases). Material: peripheral blood, obtained from a patient treated with radiotherapy plus ipilimumab. This clonotype was sampled from a human donor with non-small cell lung cancer who had stable disease on radiotherapy plus ipilimumab. CDR3 protein: CASKWETNEQFF. The CDR3 region has the DNA TGCGCCAGCAAGTGGGAGACGAATGAGCAGTTCTTC.